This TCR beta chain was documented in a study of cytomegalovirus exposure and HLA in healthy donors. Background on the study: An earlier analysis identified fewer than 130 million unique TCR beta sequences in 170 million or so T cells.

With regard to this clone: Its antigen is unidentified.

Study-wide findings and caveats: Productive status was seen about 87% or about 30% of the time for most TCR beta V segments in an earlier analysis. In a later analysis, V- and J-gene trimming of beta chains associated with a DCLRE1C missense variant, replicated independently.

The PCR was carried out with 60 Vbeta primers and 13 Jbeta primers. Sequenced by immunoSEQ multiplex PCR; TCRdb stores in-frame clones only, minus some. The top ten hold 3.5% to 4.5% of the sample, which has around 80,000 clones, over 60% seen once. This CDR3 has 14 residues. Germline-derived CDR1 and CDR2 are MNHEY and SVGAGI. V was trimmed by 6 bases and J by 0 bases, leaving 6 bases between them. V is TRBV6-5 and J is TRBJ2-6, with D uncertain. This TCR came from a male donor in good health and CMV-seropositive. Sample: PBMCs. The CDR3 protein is CASSRFSGANVLTF. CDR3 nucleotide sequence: TGTGCCAGCAGCAGGTTCTCTGGGGCCAACGTCCTGACTTTC.